These 28 T cell receptor beta chains came from one sample sequenced in a study of T cell clones after liver transplantation. Only in-frame clones appear in the TCRdb table, and some are missing; sequencing was by immunoSEQ multiplex PCR. Among about 74,000 clones listed, 75% to 90% were seen once. Material: CD4+ T cells from blood, obtained before liver transplant. The receptor set was obtained from a human donor who received a liver transplant.

This chain joins TRBV7-8 and TRBJ1-3; weak D call: TRBD1 (5 bases). Germline loops: CDR1 SGHVS, CDR2 FQNEAQ. The CDR3 is made up of 14 amino acids. V was pared by 3 bases and J by 4 bases, with 10 bases between. The CDR3 sequence: CASSFRGTGNTIYF. In DNA form, the CDR3 reads TGTGCCAGCAGCTTTAGGGGAACGGGAAACACCATATATTTT.

The gene calls are TRBV10-3 and TRBJ2-1; unclear D gene. Trimming stripped 4 bases from V and 4 bases from J, with 14 bases between. The CDR3 loop spans 15 amino acids. Germline assignment: CDR1 ENHRY and CDR2 SYGVKD. This CDR3 reads CAISAGAAAYNEQFF. CDR3 DNA sequence: TGTGCCATCAGTGCCGGTGCGGCCGCTTACAATGAGCAGTTCTTC.

This clone was seen a single time. The chain links TRBV27 to TRBJ2-5; 11 bases map to TRBD1. CDR3 length: 15 residues. With 5 bases clipped from V and 7 bases from J, the junction kept 9 bases outside the gene matches. In germline, CDR1 is MNHEY, CDR2 SMNVEV (reference sequence). The CDR3 is CASSPPDRGLGTQYF. The CDR3, as DNA: TGTGCCAGCAGTCCTCCGGACAGGGGGCTAGGGACCCAGTACTTC.

The V call is TRBV19, the J call TRBJ1-5, with 7 bases identical to TRBD1. Trimming at V came to 7 bases and at J to 5 bases, leaving 8 bases not matched to a gene. The CDR3 loop spans 14 amino acids. Germline assignment: CDR1 LNHDA and CDR2 SQIVND (reference sequence). The CDR3 coding sequence is TGTGCCAGTACCCGGACAGGATCTTATCAGCCCCAGCATTTT. Encoded protein: CASTRTGSYQPQHF. Filled out from reference TRBV19 and TRBJ1-5, the complete variable domain reads DGGITQSPKYLFRKEGQNVTLSCEQNLNHDAMYWYRQDPGQGLRLIYYSQIVNDFQKGDIAEGYSVSREKKESFPLTVTSAQKNPTAFYLCASTRTGSYQPQHFGDGTRLSIL.

The rearrangement uses TRBV9 and TRBJ2-3; 7 positions agree with TRBD1. There are 15 residues in the CDR3. CDR1 SGDLS and CDR2 YYNGEE come from the germline V gene. Trimming removed 3 bases from V and 0 bases from J; junction bases left unmatched: 4. CDR3 nucleotides: TGTGCCAGCAGCGCGGGACAGCTAAGCACAGATACGCAGTATTTT. Translated, it gives CASSAGQLSTDTQYF.

The rearrangement uses TRBV5-1 and TRBJ1-4; D possibly corresponds to TRBD1 (6 bases). CDR3 length equals 12 residues. The V gene lost 3 bases and the J gene lost 12 bases, with 12 bases spanning the gap. Germline assignment: CDR1 SGHRS and CDR2 YFSETQ. The CDR3 nucleotides are TGCGCCAGCAGCTCACTACAGGGAGAACTGTTTTTT. Translated: CASSSLQGELFF.

The genes are TRBV5-4 and TRBJ1-1; possibly TRBD1 for D (5 bases). The CDR3 contains 14 residues. V lost 0 bases to trimming and J lost 4 bases, with 10 bases between them. Germline CDR1 and CDR2: SGHNT and YYREEE (reference sequence). CDR3 loop: CASSLVGEGTEAFF. The DNA of the CDR3 is TGTGCCAGCAGCTTGGTGGGGGAAGGCACTGAAGCTTTCTTT. Variable domain in full (rest from reference TRBV5-4 and TRBJ1-1): ETGVTQSPTHLIKTRGQQVTLRCSSQSGHNTVSWYQQALGQGPQFIFQYYREEENGRGNFPPRFSGLQFPNYSSELNVNALELDDSALYLCASSLVGEGTEAFFGQGTRLTVV.

V and J are TRBV6-5 and TRBJ1-1; 9 nucleotides align to TRBD1. V lost 6 bases, J lost 3 bases, and 5 bases stayed unmatched. Germline V gives CDR1 MNHEY, CDR2 SVGAGI. There are 14 residues in the CDR3. CDR3 bases: TGTGCCAGCAGCCGGGGACAGGGCTACACTGAAGCTTTCTTT. Its protein is CASSRGQGYTEAFF.

This clone was seen a handful of times. CDR3 in amino acids: CASSHDRVYRYGYTF. CDR3 nucleotides: TGTGCCAGCAGCCACGACAGGGTTTATAGGTATGGCTACACCTTC. This chain links TRBV7-9 with TRBJ1-2; 7 bases line up with TRBD1. The CDR3 runs 15 residues. Germline V gene sequence: CDR1 SEHNR, CDR2 FQNEAQ (reference sequence). Trimming at V came to 5 bases and at J to 5 bases, leaving 11 bases not matched to a gene.

The chain joins TRBV2 to TRBJ2-5; D gene uncertain. Trimming cost V 3 bases and J 5 bases, with 10 bases left between them. Per the germline V gene, CDR1 is SNHLY and CDR2 is FYNNEI. The CDR3 has 13 amino acids. This CDR3 is CASSDARRETQYF. DNA of the CDR3: TGTGCCAGCAGTGACGCTAGGCGTGAGACCCAGTACTTC.

The J gene is TRBJ2-7, the V gene TRBV9; D is unresolved. CDR1 and CDR2 from the germline V gene are SGDLS and YYNGEE. The CDR3 contains 15 residues. Trimming left V 4 bases short and J 0 bases short, with 14 bases between. As DNA, the CDR3 is TGTGCCAGCAGCCCCCGAACCTACCCCTCCTACGAGCAGTACTTC. This sequence encodes CASSPRTYPSYEQYF.

The chain is built from TRBV28 and TRBJ2-5; D may be TRBD2 (6 bases). Trimming stripped 8 bases from V and 5 bases from J, with 12 bases between. Germline V gene lookup returns CDR1 MDHEN and CDR2 SYDVKM. There are 12 residues in the CDR3. The CDR3 here is CASVGGPETQYF. The CDR3 region has the DNA TGTGCCAGCGTCGGAGGGCCGGAGACCCAGTACTTC. Complete variable domain (other parts from reference TRBV28 and TRBJ2-5): DVKVTQSSRYLVKRTGEKVFLECVQDMDHENMFWYRQDPGLGLRLIYFSYDVKMKEKGDIPEGYSVSREKKERFSLILESASTNQTSMYLCASVGGPETQYFGPGTRLLVL.

The J gene is TRBJ2-5, the V gene TRBV28; 7 bases are a match to TRBD2. The CDR3 consists of 14 residues. Germline CDR1 and CDR2: MDHEN and SYDVKM. The V segment lost 5 bases and the J segment 2 bases; nucleotides outside the gene matches: 5. The CDR3: CASSSGTIQETQYF. Written as DNA, the CDR3 is TGTGCCAGCAGTAGCGGGACGATTCAAGAGACCCAGTACTTC.

The V gene is TRBV18, the J gene TRBJ2-3; TRBD2 agrees at 11 bases. Germline CDR1 reads KGHSH; CDR2 reads LQKENI. Trimming took 2 bases from V and 6 from J; bases not matched to a gene: 7. The CDR3 covers 16 residues. The CDR3 DNA is TGTGCCAGCTCACCATCGACTAGCGGGAATGGGGATACGCAGTATTTT. This translates into CASSPSTSGNGDTQYF.

This chain joins TRBV6-1 and TRBJ1-4; D call uncertain. Trimming took off 6 bases at V and 0 bases at J, with 8 bases between the two ends. The length of the CDR3 is 14 residues. Germline V gene sequence: CDR1 MNHNS, CDR2 SASEGT. This CDR3 reads CASRGFSTNEKLFF. For the CDR3, the DNA is TGTGCCAGCAGGGGGTTCTCAACTAATGAAAAACTGTTTTTT.

The J gene is TRBJ2-4, the V gene TRBV27; D unresolved. Trimming took off 2 bases at V and 0 bases at J, with 14 bases between the two ends. This CDR3 spans 17 amino acids. Germline V gives CDR1 MNHEY, CDR2 SMNVEV (reference sequence). The DNA of the CDR3 is TGTGCCAGCAGTTTAAGTTCTGGCTTCCTAGCCAAAAACATTCAGTACTTC. It is translated as CASSLSSGFLAKNIQYF.

V usage is TRBV28 and J usage is TRBJ1-1; 7 bases fit TRBD1. Per the germline V gene, CDR1 is MDHEN and CDR2 is SYDVKM. After removal of 3 bases from V and 8 bases from J, the junction contained 6 bases not matched to a gene. The CDR3 spans 13 residues. The CDR3 loop reads CASSFTGVREAFF. DNA of the CDR3: TGTGCCAGCAGTTTTACAGGGGTCAGGGAAGCTTTCTTT.

This chain joins TRBV7-6 and TRBJ2-5; D ambiguous. The CDR3 covers 14 residues. Trimming took off 5 bases at V and 2 bases at J, with 12 bases between the two ends. Germline V lookup: CDR1 SGHVS, CDR2 FNYEAQ. CDR3 in DNA: TGTGCCAGCAGCCCCAGTATGGGGCAAGAGACCCAGTACTTC. Translation: CASSPSMGQETQYF.

The J gene is TRBJ1-1, the V gene TRBV5-1; D is ambiguous. The CDR3 runs 16 residues. CDR1 SGHRS and CDR2 YFSETQ come from the germline V gene. Trimming removed 4 bases at V and 0 bases at J, with 16 bases between. In nucleotides, the CDR3 is TGCGCCAGCAGCCCCACTGATTTAAGACTGAACACTGAAGCTTTCTTT. Encoded protein: CASSPTDLRLNTEAFF.

The gene calls are TRBV18 and TRBJ2-5, with D perhaps assigned TRBD1 or TRBD2 (5 bases each). This CDR3 spans 17 amino acids. Germline lookup yields CDR1 KGHSH and CDR2 LQKENI. The germline V and J ends were trimmed by 6 bases and 1 base, with 21 bases remaining between them. CDR3 DNA: TGTGCCAGCTCCAGAACCGGGGCCAAGACTTCCCAAGAGACCCAGTACTTC. Protein: CASSRTGAKTSQETQYF.

The rearrangement links TRBV28 to TRBJ2-1; 7 bases are shared with TRBD1. V lost 6 bases and J lost 4; bases outside the gene matches: 9. CDR1 MDHEN and CDR2 SYDVKM come from the germline V gene. This CDR3 comprises 15 residues. The CDR3 loop is CASSPTGQSYNEQFF. CDR3 bases: TGTGCCAGCAGCCCAACGGGACAGAGTTACAATGAGCAGTTCTTC.

V is TRBV5-7 and J is TRBJ1-5; D is ambiguous. TRBV5-7 is designated an ORF whose function remains uncertain. Trimming left V 5 bases short and J 0 bases short, with 9 bases between. The CDR3 totals 14 residues. Here the CDR3 reads CASRRPDSNQPQHF. In nucleotides, the CDR3 is TGTGCCAGCAGAAGACCCGATAGCAATCAGCCCCAGCATTTT.

The V gene is TRBV28, the J gene TRBJ2-1; 10 bases align to TRBD2. CDR1 and CDR2 (germline): MDHEN, SYDVKM. This CDR3 is 17 amino acids long. The ends lost 4 bases at V and 10 bases at J; junction bases unmatched: 16. The CDR3 DNA reads TGTGCCAGCAGTTGGGTAAGCGGGAGGGCCCCCGGCGGGGAGCAGTTCTTC. It specifies CASSWVSGRAPGGEQFF.

V usage is TRBV9 and J usage is TRBJ2-5; D might be TRBD1 or TRBD2, each matching 5 bases. Between the trimmed V and J ends, which lost 7 bases and 1 base, there was a span of 17 bases. The CDR3 runs to 15 residues. Germline V gene lookup returns CDR1 SGDLS and CDR2 YYNGEE. The CDR3 protein is CASGEGRKAQETQYF. The CDR3 DNA reads TGTGCCAGCGGAGAGGGGCGGAAAGCCCAAGAGACCCAGTACTTC.

The rearrangement joins TRBV11-2 to TRBJ2-2, with TRBD2 identical over 7 bases. Germline V gene data show CDR1 as SGHAT and CDR2 as FQNNGV. V was pared by 2 bases and J by 1 base, with 4 bases of the junction left unmatched. The CDR3 covers 16 residues. The CDR3 spells CASSLSGEGNTGELFF. The CDR3 DNA is TGTGCCAGCAGCTTATCCGGGGAGGGGAACACCGGGGAGCTGTTTTTT.

The CDR3 DNA reads TGCGCCAGCAGCTTGGATAGCGGATTCTACGAGCAGTACTTC. Translating gives CASSLDSGFYEQYF. The gene calls are TRBV5-1 and TRBJ2-7; TRBD2 might be the D (6 bases). Germline CDR1 reads SGHRS; CDR2 reads YFSETQ. CDR3 size: 14 residues. Trimming shortened V by 0 bases and J by 3 bases, and 10 bases separated the two germline ends.

The chain couples TRBV5-1 to TRBJ2-2; TRBD1 aligns across 9 bases. Germline CDR1 and CDR2: SGHRS and YFSETQ. The CDR3 spans 15 residues. With V trimmed by 2 bases and J by 6 bases, 5 bases remained unmatched. The CDR3 loop is CASSFGTGMAGELFF. CDR3 bases: TGCGCCAGCAGCTTCGGGACAGGGATGGCCGGGGAGCTGTTTTTT.

V gene TRBV2 combines with J gene TRBJ1-2; 10 bases line up with TRBD1. Germline V CDR1 and CDR2: SNHLY, FYNNEI. With 7 bases clipped from V and 8 bases from J, the junction kept 4 bases outside the gene matches. The CDR3 runs to 12 residues. CDR3 nucleotides: TGTGCCAGCACGGGGACAGGGGACGGCTACACCTTC. It codes for CASTGTGDGYTF.